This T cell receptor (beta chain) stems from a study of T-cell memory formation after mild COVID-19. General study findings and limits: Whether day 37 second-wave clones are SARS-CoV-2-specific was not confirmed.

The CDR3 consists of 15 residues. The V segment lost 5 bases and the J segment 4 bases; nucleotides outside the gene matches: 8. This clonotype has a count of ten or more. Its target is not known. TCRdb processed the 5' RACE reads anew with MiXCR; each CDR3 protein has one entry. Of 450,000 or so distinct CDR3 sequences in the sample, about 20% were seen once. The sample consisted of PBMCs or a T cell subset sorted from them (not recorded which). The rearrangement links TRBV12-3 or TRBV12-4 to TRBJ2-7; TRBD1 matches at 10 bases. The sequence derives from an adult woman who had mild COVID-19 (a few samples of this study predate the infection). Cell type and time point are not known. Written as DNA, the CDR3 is TGTGCCAGCAGTCTCCGGGACAGGGGCCCGTACGAGCAGTACTTC. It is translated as CASSLRDRGPYEQYF.